These T cell receptor beta chains were read from a single sample in a study of cytomegalovirus exposure and HLA in healthy donors. Clones were read by immunoSEQ multiplex PCR, and TCRdb kept only the in-frame ones, dropping some. The sample carries about 150,000 clones, roughly 79% recorded once. The sample comprised PBMCs. The receptors shown here come from a man between 18 and 35 years old in good health and CMV-seronegative. The CDR3 runs from the conserved cysteine through the conserved F or W. D genes are given only for firm matches. The size entry is marked missing in some rows and otherwise reads once, few, many or a size class.

v_call,d_call,j_call,clone_size,cdr3_length,cdr3_aa,cdr3_nt
TRBV28,TRBD1,TRBJ2-2,-,14,CASRLDRGSGELFF,TGTGCCAGCAGACTGGACAGGGGCTCCGGGGAGCTGTTTTTT
TRBV5-4,-,TRBJ1-3,-,12,CASSRAGRTIYF,TGTGCCAGCAGCCGAGCGGGGCGCACCATATATTTT
TRBV30,TRBD1,TRBJ1-2,few,17,CAWSSKIGQGDSYGYTF,TGTGCCTGGAGTTCTAAAATTGGACAGGGGGATTCCTATGGCTACACCTTC
TRBV6-6,-,TRBJ1-2,-,12,CASSYETKGYTF,TGTGCCAGCAGTTACGAGACAAAAGGCTACACCTTC
TRBV5-6,-,TRBJ2-7,-,14,CASSFLGIPPEQYF,TGTGCCAGCAGCTTTTTGGGCATCCCTCCCGAGCAGTACTTC
TRBV18,-,TRBJ2-3,few,14,CASSRSGSTDTQYF,TGTGCCAGCTCACGTAGCGGAAGCACAGATACGCAGTATTTT
TRBV20-1,-,TRBJ2-5,-,11,CSARDRGTQYF,TGCAGTGCTAGAGATCGAGGGACCCAGTACTTC
TRBV11-3,TRBD1,TRBJ2-2,-,15,CASSARDRGTGELFF,TGTGCCAGCAGCGCCCGGGACAGAGGCACCGGGGAGCTGTTTTTT
TRBV5-5,-,TRBJ2-5,few,12,CASSLALETQYF,TGTGCCAGCAGCTTGGCCCTAGAGACCCAGTACTTC
TRBV5-1,TRBD1,TRBJ1-3,few,18,CASSLLPTGENSGNTIYF,TGCGCCAGCAGCTTGCTACCCACAGGGGAGAACTCTGGAAACACCATATATTTT
TRBV28,-,TRBJ1-2,few,15,CASSLPTTGWEGYTF,TGTGCCAGCAGTTTACCCACGACAGGTTGGGAGGGCTACACCTTC
TRBV18,TRBD1,TRBJ1-1,-,15,CASSPVQGMNTEAFF,TGTGCCAGCTCACCAGTACAGGGGATGAATACTGAAGCTTTCTTT
TRBV27,TRBD2,TRBJ2-3,-,17,CASSLWTSGGVTDTQYF,TGTGCCAGCAGTTTATGGACTAGCGGGGGGGTCACAGATACGCAGTATTTT
TRBV10-2,-,TRBJ1-1,few,13,CASSSGQVTEAFF,TGCGCCAGCAGTTCGGGACAAGTCACTGAAGCTTTCTTT
TRBV5-1,-,TRBJ1-3,-,11,CASSEANTIYF,TGCGCCAGCAGCGAGGCAAACACCATATATTTT
TRBV11-3,TRBD2,TRBJ2-3,-,14,CASSFSGGTDTQYF,TGTGCCAGCAGCTTTAGCGGGGGCACAGATACGCAGTATTTT
TRBV13,TRBD2,TRBJ2-5,-,13,CASSLAGGKTQYF,TGTGCCAGCAGCTTAGCGGGGGGGAAGACCCAGTACTTC
TRBV9,-,TRBJ2-3,-,15,CASSVGGGLTDTQYF,TGTGCCAGCAGCGTAGGAGGAGGGCTCACAGATACGCAGTATTTT
TRBV27,TRBD1,TRBJ2-3,-,14,CASSSRQGQDTQYF,TGTGCCAGCAGTTCCCGACAGGGGCAAGATACGCAGTATTTT
TRBV13,-,TRBJ1-2,-,13,CASSLAPNYGYTF,TGTGCCAGCAGCTTAGCCCCGAACTATGGCTACACCTTC
TRBV30,TRBD1,TRBJ1-6,-,15,CAWSVAGQGRSPLHF,TGTGCCTGGAGTGTAGCGGGACAGGGGAGATCACCCCTCCACTTT
TRBV18,-,TRBJ2-5,-,15,CASSPPSTGQETQYF,TGTGCCAGCTCACCACCGTCGACAGGCCAAGAGACCCAGTACTTC
TRBV5-8,TRBD1,TRBJ2-3,once,16,CASSSWGQGSTDTQYF,TGTGCCAGCAGCTCCTGGGGACAGGGGAGCACAGATACGCAGTATTTT
TRBV15,-,TRBJ1-1,-,15,CATSREAAQGFEAFF,TGTGCCACCAGCAGAGAAGCAGCGCAGGGATTCGAAGCTTTCTTT
TRBV4-1,-,TRBJ1-3,once,16,CASSQPGLYSGNTIYF,TGCGCCAGCAGCCAACCGGGACTGTACTCTGGAAACACCATATATTTT
TRBV5-1,-,TRBJ1-2,-,14,CASSFSRLQLGYTF,TGCGCCAGCAGCTTCAGCCGCCTACAGCTGGGCTACACCTTC
TRBV7-9,-,TRBJ1-1,-,13,CASSPRPRGEAFF,TGTGCCAGCAGCCCCAGGCCCAGGGGTGAAGCTTTCTTT
TRBV6-6,-,TRBJ1-1,-,15,CASSQSQTGNTEAFF,TGTGCCAGCAGCCAAAGTCAAACAGGGAACACTGAAGCTTTCTTT
TRBV27,-,TRBJ1-1,few,12,CASSLTGMEAFF,TGTGCCAGCAGTTTAACAGGGATGGAAGCTTTCTTT
TRBV4-1,-,TRBJ1-3,-,21,CASSQEAGSLPSGLSGNTIYF,TGCGCCAGCTCACAAGAAGCAGGCAGTCTCCCTTCAGGCCTCTCTGGAAACACCATATATTTT
TRBV7-2,-,TRBJ2-2,-,13,CASSFLNTGELFF,TGTGCCAGCAGCTTTCTAAACACCGGGGAGCTGTTTTTT
TRBV15,TRBD2,TRBJ2-1,-,16,CATSKSGGGSYNEQFF,TGTGCCACCAGCAAGAGCGGGGGGGGCTCCTACAATGAGCAGTTCTTC
TRBV2,-,TRBJ2-2,once,15,CASSPQTDLTGELFF,TGTGCCAGCAGTCCTCAGACAGATCTGACCGGGGAGCTGTTTTTT
TRBV6-5,-,TRBJ1-2,-,13,CASSRYGGYGYTF,TGTGCCAGCAGTCGTTACGGGGGGTACGGCTACACCTTC
TRBV9,TRBD2,TRBJ2-3,few,17,CASSPLRASGRTDTQYF,TGTGCCAGCAGCCCACTCCGGGCTAGCGGGCGCACAGATACGCAGTATTTT
TRBV6-5,TRBD1,TRBJ1-6,-,14,CASSYDRDMSPLHF,TGTGCCAGCAGTTACGACAGGGACATGTCACCCCTCCACTTT
TRBV11-2,-,TRBJ1-1,-,12,CASSFSYTEAFF,TGTGCCAGCAGCTTTAGCTACACTGAAGCTTTCTTT
TRBV10-3,-,TRBJ1-2,-,13,CAINRDGYYGYTF,TGTGCCATCAACAGGGATGGATACTATGGCTACACCTTC
TRBV6-1,TRBD1,TRBJ1-1,-,18,CASSENAAGQGYYTEAFF,TGTGCCAGCAGTGAAAATGCGGCGGGACAGGGGTATTACACTGAAGCTTTCTTT
TRBV7-9,-,TRBJ2-7,-,13,CASNRIGVSEQYF,TGTGCCAGCAATAGGATAGGAGTATCCGAGCAGTACTTC
TRBV7-9,TRBD2,TRBJ2-1,-,17,CASSLTSGGVSYNEQFF,TGTGCCAGCAGCCTCACTAGCGGGGGGGTATCCTACAATGAGCAGTTCTTC
TRBV13,-,TRBJ1-2,-,15,CASSRPREGQYGYTF,TGTGCCAGCAGCCGACCTCGGGAGGGTCAGTATGGCTACACCTTC
TRBV4-2,TRBD1,TRBJ1-6,-,16,CASSPQDRGRNSPLHF,TGTGCCAGCAGCCCTCAGGACAGGGGAAGAAATTCACCCCTCCACTTT
TRBV7-9,-,TRBJ1-4,-,16,CASSSTQQSKDEKLFF,TGTGCCAGCAGCTCCACACAGCAGTCTAAAGATGAAAAACTGTTTTTT
TRBV6-6,TRBD1,TRBJ1-1,-,13,CASQTGMNTEAFF,TGTGCCAGCCAGACAGGGATGAACACTGAAGCTTTCTTT
TRBV5-1,TRBD1,TRBJ1-2,-,14,CASSLGQVDYGYTF,TGCGCCAGCAGCCTAGGACAGGTGGACTATGGCTACACCTTC
TRBV5-6,-,TRBJ2-7,-,13,CASSLLESGEQYF,TGTGCCAGCAGCTTGCTAGAATCCGGCGAGCAGTACTTC
TRBV2,TRBD1,TRBJ2-3,-,15,CASSEDREREDTQYF,TGTGCCAGCAGTGAGGACAGGGAGAGGGAAGATACGCAGTATTTT
TRBV13,-,TRBJ2-7,-,14,CASSYGQSSYEQYF,TGTGCCAGCAGCTACGGACAGAGCTCCTACGAGCAGTACTTC
TRBV19,-,TRBJ1-1,-,14,CASSISFGAPEAFF,TGTGCCAGTAGTATATCATTTGGGGCCCCTGAAGCTTTCTTT
TRBV7-2,-,TRBJ2-7,-,14,CASSSRTFSDEQYF,TGTGCCAGCAGCTCGAGGACTTTTTCCGACGAGCAGTACTTC
TRBV5-6,-,TRBJ1-5,-,13,CASRRDRAGPQHF,TGTGCCAGCAGGCGGGACCGGGCCGGGCCCCAGCATTTT
TRBV7-3,TRBD1,TRBJ1-6,-,15,CASSPRTGNNSPLHF,TGTGCCAGCAGCCCCAGGACAGGAAATAATTCACCCCTCCACTTT
TRBV7-2,TRBD2,TRBJ2-2,-,15,CASRRPGLASGELFF,TGTGCCAGCAGACGCCCGGGACTAGCTTCCGGGGAGCTGTTTTTT
TRBV18,TRBD2,TRBJ2-1,-,18,CASSPRTGGPSLHNEQFF,TGTGCCAGCTCACCACGGACGGGGGGGCCAAGCCTTCACAATGAGCAGTTCTTC
TRBV5-1,TRBD1,TRBJ1-2,-,14,CASSLPDRGLGYTF,TGCGCCAGCAGCTTGCCAGACAGGGGGCTTGGCTACACCTTC